This passage covers 3 T cell receptor beta chains from one sample sequenced in a study of blood T cell repertoires in COVID-19. Clones were read by immunoSEQ multiplex PCR, and TCRdb kept only the in-frame ones, dropping some. The table includes a few hundred thousand clones, approximately 90% detected once. Material for sequencing was PBMCs or T cells enriched from blood (not recorded which). These receptors all come from a woman in her twenties or thirties who had recovered from COVID-19.

This rearrangement joins TRBV6-5 to TRBJ1-3; TRBD1 is a possible D gene (5 bases). The germline V gene encodes CDR1 MNHEY and CDR2 SVGAGI. This CDR3 region has 14 residues. V was shortened by 8 bases and J by 0 bases, with 11 bases between the two germline ends. CDR3 amino acids: CASGDSGSGNTIYF. CDR3 in DNA: TGTGCCAGCGGCGACAGTGGCTCTGGAAACACCATATATTTT.

The CDR3, as DNA: TGTGCCAGCAGCTTAACTAGCGGGGCCTACAATGAGCAGTTCTTC. Its protein is CASSLTSGAYNEQFF. J is TRBJ2-1 and V is TRBV11-3, with TRBD2 identical over 10 bases. The CDR3 runs 15 residues. Germline CDR1 and CDR2: SGHNT and YENEEA. Trimming cost V 2 bases and J 2 bases; bases outside gene matches: 0.

The chain recombines TRBV15 with TRBJ1-2, with D possibly being TRBD1 (5 bases). Germline V gene data show CDR1 as LNHNV and CDR2 as YYDKDF (reference sequence). Trimming removed 0 bases from V and 7 bases from J, with 15 bases in between. This CDR3 has 15 amino acids. CDR3 in DNA: TGTGCCACCAGCAGAGATAGGGGTCAAGCCGGTGGCTACACCTTC. It translates to CATSRDRGQAGGYTF.